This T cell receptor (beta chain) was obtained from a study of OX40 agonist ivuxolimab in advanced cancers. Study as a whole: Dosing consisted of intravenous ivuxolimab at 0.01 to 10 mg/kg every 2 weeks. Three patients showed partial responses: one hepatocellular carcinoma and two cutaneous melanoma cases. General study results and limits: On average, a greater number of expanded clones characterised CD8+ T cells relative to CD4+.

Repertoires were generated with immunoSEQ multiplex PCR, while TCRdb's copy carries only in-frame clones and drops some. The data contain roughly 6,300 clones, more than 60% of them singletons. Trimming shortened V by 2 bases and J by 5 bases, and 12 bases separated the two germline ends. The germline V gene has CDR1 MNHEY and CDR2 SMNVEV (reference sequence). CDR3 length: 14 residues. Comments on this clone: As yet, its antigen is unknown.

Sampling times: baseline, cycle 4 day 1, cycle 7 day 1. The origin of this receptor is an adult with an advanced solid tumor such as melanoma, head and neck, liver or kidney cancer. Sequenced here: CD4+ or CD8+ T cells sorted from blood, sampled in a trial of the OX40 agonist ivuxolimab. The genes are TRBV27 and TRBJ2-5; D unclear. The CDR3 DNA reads TGTGCCAGCAGTTTAGGGCAGGCGGCGGAGACCCAGTACTTC. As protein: CASSLGQAAETQYF.